Each of the 27 T cell receptor beta chains below was sequenced from the same sample in a study of identical twins. Via MiXCR, TCRdb re-called the 5' RACE reads, giving one row per CDR3 protein. This table has a few hundred thousand distinct CDR3 sequences, about 12% appearing once. This same sample was also taken into another study, of yellow fever vaccine responses in identical twins.

The specimen sequenced was memory (CD45RO+) T cells sorted from blood. All receptors come from a young woman in good health.

This chain uses TRBV7-8 with TRBJ2-7, with 8 bases fitting TRBD2. The CDR3 length is 16 residues. V lost 5 bases, J lost 5 bases, and 14 bases stayed unmatched. Germline CDR1 is SGHVS and CDR2 is FQNEAQ. CDR3 sequence: CASSPKLGTRINEQYF. CDR3 nucleotide sequence: TGTGCCAGCAGCCCGAAACTCGGGACTAGGATAAACGAGCAGTACTTC.

The CDR3 loop is CASRPSRTSVHEQFF. CDR3 sequence (DNA): TGTGCCAGCAGGCCTTCGAGGACTAGCGTCCATGAGCAGTTCTTC. The chain carries TRBV2 and TRBJ2-1, with 9 nucleotides matching TRBD2. V trimming: 6 bases; J trimming: 8 bases; junction bases outside the gene matches: 11. Germline values: CDR1 SNHLY, CDR2 FYNNEI. This CDR3 has 15 amino acids.

The chain recombines TRBV5-1 with TRBJ1-2, with TRBD1 matching over 11 bases. CDR3 length: 15 amino acids. Germline lookup yields CDR1 SGHRS and CDR2 YFSETQ. V was clipped by 4 bases and J by 5 bases; unmatched bases: 7. Written as DNA, the CDR3 is TGCGCCAGCAGCACCGGACAGGGGGCAGGGTATGGCTACACCTTC. Its protein is CASSTGQGAGYGYTF.

This clonotype was counted at least ten times. The chain has TRBV27 and TRBJ2-6; no clear D gene. CDR1 MNHEY and CDR2 SMNVEV come from the germline V gene (reference sequence). The CDR3 is made up of 15 amino acids. V was pared by 2 bases and J by 2 bases, with 7 bases between. CDR3 DNA sequence: TGTGCCAGCAGTTTAGTACATCCTGGGGCCAACGTCCTGACTTTC. Translating gives CASSLVHPGANVLTF.

The gene calls are TRBV19 and TRBJ1-1; 10 bases are a match to TRBD1. The CDR3 loop spans 14 amino acids. Germline CDR1 LNHDA, CDR2 SQIVND (reference sequence). Trimming at V came to 5 bases and at J to 6 bases, leaving 6 bases not matched to a gene. Here the CDR3 reads CASSQGQGVPEAFF. The CDR3 DNA follows: TGTGCCAGTAGTCAAGGACAGGGGGTTCCTGAAGCTTTCTTT. Variable domain in full (rest from reference TRBV19 and TRBJ1-1): DGGITQSPKYLFRKEGQNVTLSCEQNLNHDAMYWYRQDPGQGLRLIYYSQIVNDFQKGDIAEGYSVSREKKESFPLTVTSAQKNPTAFYLCASSQGQGVPEAFFGQGTRLTVV.

This clonotype was seen at least ten times. The chain combines TRBV5-4 with TRBJ2-5, with TRBD2 identical over 7 bases. J lost 4 bases, V lost 3 bases, and 9 bases had no gene match. The germline V gene encodes CDR1 SGHNT and CDR2 YYREEE (reference sequence). The CDR3 is 15 amino acids. The CDR3 sequence is CASSSDGGGTETQYF. The DNA of the CDR3 is TGTGCCAGCAGCTCCGACGGCGGGGGAACAGAGACCCAGTACTTC.

In nucleotides, the CDR3 is TGCGCCAGCAGCTCCGGGACGGTGAACACCGGGGAGCTGTTTTTT. Its translation is CASSSGTVNTGELFF. V gene TRBV5-1 combines with J gene TRBJ2-2; D may be TRBD1 or TRBD2 (5 bases each). V lost 3 bases and J 1 base, leaving 10 bases between the germline ends. Germline V gene sequence: CDR1 SGHRS, CDR2 YFSETQ. The CDR3 runs to 15 residues.

The rearrangement links TRBV6-1 to TRBJ2-3; the D gene is possibly TRBD2 (5 bases). The CDR3 spans 14 residues. The V end lost 7 bases, the J end lost 2 bases, and 13 bases lay between the germline ends. The germline gives CDR1 MNHNS, CDR2 SASEGT. CDR3 nucleotide sequence: TGTGCCAGCATCCCCCGAGGGTACACAGATACGCAGTATTTT. Amino acid sequence: CASIPRGYTDTQYF.

The rearrangement links TRBV11-3 to TRBJ2-2; 10 bases are a match to TRBD1. Germline V lookup: CDR1 SGHNT, CDR2 YENEEA. The CDR3 has 16 amino acids. Unmatched junction bases numbered 4, after V lost 4 bases and J lost 2 bases. CDR3 amino acids: CASSSRDRGNTGELFF. The CDR3 DNA sequence: TGTGCCAGCAGCTCCCGGGACAGGGGTAACACCGGGGAGCTGTTTTTT.

The chain is built from TRBV7-9 and TRBJ2-1; D is unclear. V was shortened by 0 bases and J by 7 bases, with 13 bases between the two germline ends. The germline V gene has CDR1 SEHNR and CDR2 FQNEAQ (reference sequence). This CDR3 spans 15 amino acids. The DNA of the CDR3 is TGTGCCAGCAGCTTAGCGCGGCCCAGTGGAAATGAGCAGTTCTTC. Translated, it gives CASSLARPSGNEQFF. The full variable domain, its missing parts supplied by reference TRBV7-9 and TRBJ2-1, is DTGVSQNPRHKITKRGQNVTFRCDPISEHNRLYWYRQTLGQGPEFLTYFQNEAQLEKSRLLSDRFSAERPKGSFSTLEIQRTEQGDSAMYLCASSLARPSGNEQFFGPGTRLTVL.

This clonotype turned up a few times. V is TRBV15 and J is TRBJ1-6, with 8 bases identical to TRBD1. Trimming cost V 1 base and J 7 bases; bases outside gene matches: 6. The CDR3 covers 16 residues. Germline V gene lookup returns CDR1 LNHNV and CDR2 YYDKDF (reference sequence). Here the CDR3 reads CATSRVGGQANSPLHF. CDR3 bases: TGTGCCACCAGCAGAGTGGGGGGACAGGCGAATTCACCCCTCCACTTT.

This clonotype came up many times. For the CDR3, the DNA is TGTGCCAGCACCCTAACAGGGGCGGTCACTGAAGCTTTCTTT. It codes for CASTLTGAVTEAFF. The genes are TRBV28 and TRBJ1-1; TRBD1 matches at 7 bases. Looked up from germline, CDR1 is MDHEN and CDR2 is SYDVKM. The CDR3 loop spans 14 amino acids. Losses at the gene ends were 7 bases for V and 4 bases for J; bases not matched to a gene: 9.

This clonotype was found a few times. The chain is built from TRBV7-2 and TRBJ2-6; no clear D. V was clipped by 4 bases and J by 0 bases, with 13 bases between them. This CDR3 is 17 amino acids long. CDR1 SGHTA and CDR2 FQGNSA come from the germline V gene. This chain's CDR3 is CASSSREVISGANVLTF. Here the CDR3 DNA reads TGTGCCAGCAGCTCGCGTGAGGTTATCTCTGGGGCCAACGTCCTGACTTTC.

This clonotype has just a few counts. V usage is TRBV5-5 and J usage is TRBJ1-2, with D possibly being TRBD1 (6 bases). V shed 6 bases and J shed 8 bases, with 29 bases lying between them. Germline loops: CDR1 SGHKS, CDR2 YYEKEE (reference sequence). The CDR3 has 17 amino acids. For the CDR3, the DNA is TGTGCCAGCACCAACAGGGTTGGGCCGGCGGGTGTTCAAGGCTACACCTTC. Its protein is CASTNRVGPAGVQGYTF. Full variable domain (remainder filled in from reference TRBV5-5 and TRBJ1-2): DAGVTQSPTHLIKTRGQQVTLRCSPISGHKSVSWYQQVLGQGPQFIFQYYEKEERGRGNFPDRFSARQFPNYSSELNVNALLLGDSALYLCASTNRVGPAGVQGYTFGSGTRLTVV.

This chain uses TRBV4-2 with TRBJ2-7; D is unclear. The ends were cut back, 1 base at V and 2 bases at J, with 12 bases in the middle. This CDR3 contains 15 residues. CDR1 and CDR2 from the germline V gene are LGHNA and YNFKEQ. In DNA form, the CDR3 reads TGTGCCAGCAGCCAAGTTGGAAGCCAACCCTACGAGCAGTACTTC. Its protein is CASSQVGSQPYEQYF.

This clonotype was seen many times. The V and J genes are TRBV29-1 and TRBJ2-7; D may correspond to TRBD1 or TRBD2 (7 bases each). Trimming cost V 1 base and J 4 bases, with 11 bases left between them. Germline V gene lookup returns CDR1 SQVTM and CDR2 ANQGSEA. This CDR3 is built from 13 residues. The CDR3 sequence: CSVEGEGAYEQYF. CDR3 in DNA: TGCAGCGTTGAAGGGGAGGGGGCTTACGAGCAGTACTTC.

V and J are TRBV7-9 and TRBJ1-1, with 9 bases lining up with TRBD1. J lost 5 bases, V lost 2 bases, and 3 bases had no gene match. The CDR3 totals 14 residues. In germline, CDR1 is SEHNR, CDR2 FQNEAQ (reference sequence). The CDR3 region is CASSLTGGGTEAFF. Here the CDR3 DNA reads TGTGCCAGCAGCTTAACAGGGGGCGGAACTGAAGCTTTCTTT.

The chain joins TRBV20-1 to TRBJ2-3; 7 bases are a match to TRBD2. The CDR3 sequence is 15 residues long. The germline V gene has CDR1 DFQATT and CDR2 SNEGSKA (reference sequence). V lost 5 bases, J lost 2 bases, and 10 bases stayed unmatched. In DNA form, the CDR3 reads TGCAGTGCTGCCCAATACGCGGGGGTCACAGATACGCAGTATTTT. This codes for CSAAQYAGVTDTQYF.

This clonotype was counted many times. CDR3 DNA sequence: TGTGCCAGCATGACTAGCGGGGCTTACAATGAGCAGTTCTTC. Translation: CASMTSGAYNEQFF. V is TRBV6-1 and J is TRBJ2-1; TRBD2 aligns across 11 bases. The V gene end was trimmed by 7 bases and the J gene end by 4 bases; junction bases not matched to a gene: 3. Germline-derived CDR1 and CDR2 are MNHNS and SASEGT. The CDR3 spans 14 residues.

This chain connects TRBV29-1 to TRBJ2-5, with 10 bases matching TRBD1. The CDR3 is 14 residues long. CDR1 is SQVTM and CDR2 is ANQGSEA in the germline V gene. The J segment lost 3 bases and the V segment lost 5 bases, leaving 6 bases of the junction unmatched. DNA for the CDR3: TGCAGCGTTTTACCGGGACAGGGGAAAGAGACCCAGTACTTC. Protein: CSVLPGQGKETQYF.

The V call is TRBV28, the J call TRBJ2-1; TRBD2 is a possible D gene (5 bases). Germline V CDR1 and CDR2: MDHEN, SYDVKM. V dropped 6 bases and J dropped 12 bases, with 15 bases sitting between them. The CDR3 is 12 amino acids. CDR3 residues: CASSPAVAGQFF. CDR3 DNA: TGTGCCAGCAGCCCAGCTGTCGCGGGGCAGTTCTTC.

The rearrangement joins TRBV6-1 to TRBJ2-7; D may correspond to TRBD1 or TRBD2 (5 bases each). Germline loops: CDR1 MNHNS, CDR2 SASEGT. V was cut by 6 bases and J by 0 bases, with 12 bases left in between. This CDR3 spans 14 amino acids. CDR3 amino acids: CASRRGESSYEQYF. In DNA form, the CDR3 reads TGTGCCAGCAGGAGAGGGGAGAGCTCCTACGAGCAGTACTTC.

This clonotype was counted a few times. The chain links TRBV7-2 to TRBJ2-2; D not resolved. There are 14 residues in the CDR3. Germline V CDR1 and CDR2: SGHTA, FQGNSA. The germline V and J ends were trimmed by 6 bases and 2 bases, with 10 bases remaining between them. The CDR3 DNA follows: TGTGCCAGCAGTACATACGGTAACACCGGGGAGCTGTTTTTT. Its protein product is CASSTYGNTGELFF.

The chain uses TRBV28 and TRBJ2-2, with TRBD1 identical over 9 bases. The CDR3 runs to 13 residues. After removal of 6 bases from V and 6 bases from J, the junction contained 2 bases not matched to a gene. Per the germline V gene, CDR1 is MDHEN and CDR2 is SYDVKM. CDR3 region: CASRRQGAGELFF. The CDR3 DNA is TGTGCCAGCAGACGACAGGGGGCCGGGGAGCTGTTTTTT. Supplemented by reference TRBV28 and TRBJ2-2, the full variable domain reads DVKVTQSSRYLVKRTGEKVFLECVQDMDHENMFWYRQDPGLGLRLIYFSYDVKMKEKGDIPEGYSVSREKKERFSLILESASTNQTSMYLCASRRQGAGELFFGEGSRLTVL.

This clonotype was detected a few times. The V and J genes are TRBV5-4 and TRBJ2-1, with 13 bases lining up with TRBD2. The CDR3 contains 18 residues. The germline CDR1 and CDR2 sequences are SGHNT and YYREEE (reference sequence). The trim removed 2 bases at V and 2 bases at J, leaving 7 bases unmatched. Here the CDR3 reads CASSLLAGGSFAYNEQFF. The DNA for the CDR3 is TGTGCCAGCAGCTTACTAGCGGGAGGGAGTTTTGCCTACAATGAGCAGTTCTTC.

CDR3: CASSSKRETYNEQFF. The CDR3 DNA reads TGTGCCAGCAGCTCGAAGCGGGAAACTTACAATGAGCAGTTCTTC. V gene TRBV5-4 combines with J gene TRBJ2-1; 7 nucleotides line up with TRBD2. This CDR3 contains 15 residues. V lost 3 bases, J lost 4 bases, and 7 bases stayed unmatched. Per the germline V gene, CDR1 is SGHNT and CDR2 is YYREEE (reference sequence).

The V gene is TRBV6-1, the J gene TRBJ2-3; 10 positions match TRBD1. The CDR3 consists of 16 residues. Germline assignment: CDR1 MNHNS and CDR2 SASEGT. The V segment lost 6 bases and the J segment 3 bases; nucleotides outside the gene matches: 9. As DNA, the CDR3 is TGTGCCAGCAGGTGGAAAACGGGACAGGGGACAGATACGCAGTATTTT. Encoded protein: CASRWKTGQGTDTQYF.